Given below is one T cell receptor (beta chain) in context. Its specificity is unknown. This CDR3 spans 15 amino acids. V gave up 3 bases and J gave up 8 bases, with 17 bases separating them. Germline CDR1 is MNHEY and CDR2 is SMNVEV (reference sequence). The entry originates in a study of T cell responses to AZD1222 COVID-19 vaccine. Profiled with immunoSEQ multiplex PCR; TCRdb holds only in-frame clones, not every one. Among nearly 90,000 clones listed, roughly 90% were seen once. Study-level results: When two AZD1222 doses had been given, Spike-specific TCR breadth and depth rose.

The source was peripheral blood, collected on day 0 of AZD1222 vaccination. The V gene is TRBV27, the J gene TRBJ2-1; D possibly corresponds to TRBD2 (6 bases). This receptor was obtained from an adult in good health. The CDR3 region has the DNA TGTGCCAGCAGTTTGTGGGAGGTACCACCACATGAGCAGTTCTTC. Translating gives CASSLWEVPPHEQFF.